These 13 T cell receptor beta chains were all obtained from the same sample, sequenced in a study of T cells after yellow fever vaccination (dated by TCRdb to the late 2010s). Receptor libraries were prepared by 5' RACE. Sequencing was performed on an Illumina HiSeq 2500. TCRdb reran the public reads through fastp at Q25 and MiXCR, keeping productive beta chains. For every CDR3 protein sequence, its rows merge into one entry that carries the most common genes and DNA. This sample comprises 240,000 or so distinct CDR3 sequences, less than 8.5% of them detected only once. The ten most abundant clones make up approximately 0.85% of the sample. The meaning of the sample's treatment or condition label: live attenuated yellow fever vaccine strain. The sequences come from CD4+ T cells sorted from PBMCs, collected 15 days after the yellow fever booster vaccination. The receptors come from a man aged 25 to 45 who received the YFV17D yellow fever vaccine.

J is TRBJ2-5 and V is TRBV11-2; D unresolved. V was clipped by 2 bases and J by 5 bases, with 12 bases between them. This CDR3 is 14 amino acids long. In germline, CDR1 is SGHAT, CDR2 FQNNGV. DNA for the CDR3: TGTGCCAGCAGCTTACAGTCGACGGGCGAGACCCAGTACTTC. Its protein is CASSLQSTGETQYF.

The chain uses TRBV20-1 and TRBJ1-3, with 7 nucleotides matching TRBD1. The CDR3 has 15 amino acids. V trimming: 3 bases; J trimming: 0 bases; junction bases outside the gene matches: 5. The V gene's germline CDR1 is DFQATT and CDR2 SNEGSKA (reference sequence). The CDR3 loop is CSARGDSFSGNTIYF. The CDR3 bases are TGCAGTGCTAGGGGGGACAGTTTCTCTGGAAACACCATATATTTT.

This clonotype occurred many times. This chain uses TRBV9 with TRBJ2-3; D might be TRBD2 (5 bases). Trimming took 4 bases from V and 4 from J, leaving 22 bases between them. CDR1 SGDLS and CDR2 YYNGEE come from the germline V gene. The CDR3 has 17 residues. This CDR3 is CASSPSPRRTPPDTQYF. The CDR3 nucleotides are TGTGCCAGCAGCCCCTCCCCAAGGAGGACTCCTCCAGATACGCAGTATTTT.

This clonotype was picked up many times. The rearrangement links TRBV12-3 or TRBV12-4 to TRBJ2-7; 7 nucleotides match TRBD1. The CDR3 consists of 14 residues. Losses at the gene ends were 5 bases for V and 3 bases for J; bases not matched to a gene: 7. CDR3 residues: CASSSGGQHYEQYF. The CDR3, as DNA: TGTGCCAGCAGTAGTGGGGGACAGCACTACGAGCAGTACTTC.

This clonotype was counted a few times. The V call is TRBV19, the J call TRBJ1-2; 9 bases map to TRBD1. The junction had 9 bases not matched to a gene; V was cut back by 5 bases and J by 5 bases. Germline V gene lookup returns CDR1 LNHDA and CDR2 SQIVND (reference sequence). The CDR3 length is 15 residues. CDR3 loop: CASSAGQGNSYGYTF. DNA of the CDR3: TGTGCCAGTAGTGCCGGACAGGGGAATTCGTATGGCTACACCTTC.

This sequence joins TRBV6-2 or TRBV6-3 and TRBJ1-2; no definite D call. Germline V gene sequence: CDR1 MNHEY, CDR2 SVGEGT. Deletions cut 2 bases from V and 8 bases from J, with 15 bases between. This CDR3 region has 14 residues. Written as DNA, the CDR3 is TGTGCCAGCAGTTACCCTACGGACTCGGGAGGCTACACCTTC. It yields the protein CASSYPTDSGGYTF.

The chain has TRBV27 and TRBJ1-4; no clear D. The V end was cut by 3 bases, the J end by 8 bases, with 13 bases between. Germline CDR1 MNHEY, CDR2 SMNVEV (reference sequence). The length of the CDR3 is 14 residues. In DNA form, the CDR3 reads TGTGCCAGCAGTTTTACGTCGGCTATAGAAAAACTGTTTTTT. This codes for CASSFTSAIEKLFF.

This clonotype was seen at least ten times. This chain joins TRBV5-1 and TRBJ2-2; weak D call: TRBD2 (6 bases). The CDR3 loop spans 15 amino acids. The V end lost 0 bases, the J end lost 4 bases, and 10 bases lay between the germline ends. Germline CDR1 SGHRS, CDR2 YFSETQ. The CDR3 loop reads CASSLVRESTGELFF. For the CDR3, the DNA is TGCGCCAGCAGCTTGGTCCGGGAGAGCACCGGGGAGCTGTTTTTT.

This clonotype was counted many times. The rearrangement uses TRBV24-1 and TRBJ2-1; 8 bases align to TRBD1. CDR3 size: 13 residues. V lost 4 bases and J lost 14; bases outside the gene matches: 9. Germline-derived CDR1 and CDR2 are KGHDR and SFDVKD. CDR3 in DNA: TGTGCCACCAGTGACCGTGCAGGGACAGGAGAGTTCTTC. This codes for CATSDRAGTGEFF.

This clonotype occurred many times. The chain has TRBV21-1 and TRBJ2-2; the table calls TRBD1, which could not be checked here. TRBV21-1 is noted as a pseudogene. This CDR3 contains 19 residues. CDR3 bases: TGTGCCAGCAGCAAGCAGGTTGTCAGGGGGCCCGCGAACACCGGGGAGCTGTTTTTT. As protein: CASSKQVVRGPANTGELFF.

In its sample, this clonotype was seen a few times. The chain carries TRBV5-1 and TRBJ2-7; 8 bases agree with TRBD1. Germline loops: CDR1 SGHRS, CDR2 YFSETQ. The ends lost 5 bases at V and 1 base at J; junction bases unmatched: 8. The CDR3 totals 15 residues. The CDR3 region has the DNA TGCGCCAGCAGGGGAGCAGGGGGCTTTTCCTACGAGCAGTACTTC. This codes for CASRGAGGFSYEQYF. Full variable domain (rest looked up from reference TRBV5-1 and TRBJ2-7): KAGVTQTPRYLIKTRGQQVTLSCSPISGHRSVSWYQQTPGQGLQFLFEYFSETQRNKGNFPGRFSGRQFSNSRSEMNVSTLELGDSALYLCASRGAGGFSYEQYFGPGTRLTVT.

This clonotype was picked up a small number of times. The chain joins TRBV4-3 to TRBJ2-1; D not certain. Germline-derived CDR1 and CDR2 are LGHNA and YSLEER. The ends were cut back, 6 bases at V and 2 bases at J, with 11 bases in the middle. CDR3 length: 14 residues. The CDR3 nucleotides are TGCGCCAGCAGTGGTGGGATCCCCTACAATGAGCAGTTCTTC. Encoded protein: CASSGGIPYNEQFF.

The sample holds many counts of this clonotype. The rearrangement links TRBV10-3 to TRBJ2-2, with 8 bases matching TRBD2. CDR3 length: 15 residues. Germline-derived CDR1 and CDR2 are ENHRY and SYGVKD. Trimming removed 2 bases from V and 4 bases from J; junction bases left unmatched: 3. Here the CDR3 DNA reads TGTGCCATCAGTGAGGACGGGAGGGGCACCGGGGAGCTGTTTTTT. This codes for CAISEDGRGTGELFF.